One and the same sample provided the 9 T cell receptor beta chains below, sequenced in a study of cytomegalovirus exposure and HLA in healthy donors. The PCR employed 60 Vbeta primers together with 13 Jbeta primers. Assay: immunoSEQ multiplex PCR; the TCRdb copy retains only in-frame clones and omits some. The data contain roughly 140,000 clones, over 55% of them singletons. The specimen sequenced was PBMCs. All receptors derive from a man in his forties in good health and CMV-seronegative.

The chain has TRBV6-4 and TRBJ1-5, with D perhaps matching TRBD1 (6 bases). The CDR3 has 17 amino acids. The V gene lost 7 bases and the J gene lost 2 bases, with 21 bases spanning the gap. Germline V CDR1 and CDR2: MRHNA, SNTAGT. CDR3 coding DNA: TGTGCCAGCATTTTAAAACAGGGAAGAGCGGGCAATCAGCCCCAGCATTTT. Encoded protein: CASILKQGRAGNQPQHF.

The rearrangement joins TRBV7-2 to TRBJ2-7; 9 nucleotides agree with TRBD2. CDR3 length: 15 residues. Unmatched junction bases numbered 3, after V lost 1 base and J lost 2 bases. Per the germline V gene, CDR1 is SGHTA and CDR2 is FQGNSA. DNA of the CDR3: TGTGCCAGCAGCTTAGACGCGGGAGGGCCCTACGAGCAGTACTTC. Translating it yields CASSLDAGGPYEQYF.

This clone showed up just a few times. The rearrangement uses TRBV6-1 and TRBJ2-2, with D possibly TRBD1 on 5 matching bases. CDR3 length equals 12 residues. V was trimmed by 1 base and J by 9 bases, leaving 6 bases between them. In germline, CDR1 is MNHNS, CDR2 SASEGT. CDR3 in amino acids: CASSEGGRELFF. CDR3 in DNA: TGTGCCAGCAGTGAAGGGGGCAGGGAGCTGTTTTTT.

The chain combines TRBV11-3 with TRBJ2-2; D might be TRBD1 (6 bases). Germline CDR1 reads SGHNT; CDR2 reads YENEEA. V dropped 1 base and J dropped 1 base, with 7 bases sitting between them. This CDR3 region has 15 residues. CDR3 nucleotide sequence: TGTGCCAGCAGCTTAGGAGGGGGGAACACCGGGGAGCTGTTTTTT. Translation gives CASSLGGGNTGELFF.

V usage is TRBV27 and J usage is TRBJ1-5, with 8 bases lining up with TRBD1. The junction had 19 bases not matched to a gene; V was cut back by 4 bases and J by 5 bases. The CDR3 extends over 19 amino acids. The germline V gene has CDR1 MNHEY and CDR2 SMNVEV (reference sequence). CDR3 protein: CASSSTSRTGYPFHQPQHF. CDR3 coding DNA: TGTGCCAGCAGTTCGACCTCCCGGACAGGGTACCCATTCCATCAGCCCCAGCATTTT.

The V and J genes are TRBV5-6 and TRBJ2-2; 13 bases agree with TRBD2. Germline loops: CDR1 SGHDT, CDR2 YYEEEE. The V gene end was trimmed by 2 bases and the J gene end by 6 bases; junction bases not matched to a gene: 4. This CDR3 has 16 amino acids. The CDR3 nucleotides are TGTGCCAGCAGCTTTCCACTAGCGGGGGGGCCCGGGGAGCTGTTTTTT. This encodes CASSFPLAGGPGELFF. Drawing the rest from reference TRBV5-6 and TRBJ2-2, the complete variable domain is DAGVTQSPTHLIKTRGQQVTLRCSPKSGHDTVSWYQQALGQGPQFIFQYYEEEERQRGNFPDRFSGHQFPNYSSELNVNALLLGDSALYLCASSFPLAGGPGELFFGEGSRLTVL.

The chain carries TRBV5-1 and TRBJ2-7, with D tentatively TRBD2 (6 bases). From germline, CDR1 is SGHRS and CDR2 YFSETQ. This CDR3 is 15 amino acids long. V was shortened by 4 bases and J by 5 bases, with 19 bases between the two germline ends. The chain's CDR3 is CASSSPGDGTDEQYF. The CDR3 DNA reads as TGCGCCAGCAGCAGTCCGGGGGACGGGACCGACGAGCAGTACTTC.

The chain couples TRBV4-2 to TRBJ1-3; 7 bases map to TRBD1. This CDR3 contains 17 residues. Germline assignment: CDR1 LGHNA and CDR2 YNFKEQ. Losses at the gene ends were 3 bases for V and 7 bases for J; bases not matched to a gene: 15. Written as DNA, the CDR3 is TGTGCCAGCAGCCATGACCAGACAGGGAAGATTCGGAACACCATATATTTT. Residues: CASSHDQTGKIRNTIYF.

The chain employs TRBV13 and TRBJ2-7; 10 bases map to TRBD2. Germline loops: CDR1 PRHDT, CDR2 FYEKMQ (reference sequence). The V gene end was trimmed by 5 bases and the J gene end by 7 bases; junction bases not matched to a gene: 8. This CDR3 spans 14 amino acids. For the CDR3, the DNA is TGTGCCAGCAGCCTTCTTAGCGGGGGGCGTGAGCAGTACTTC. This gives the protein CASSLLSGGREQYF. Variable domain in full (rest from reference TRBV13 and TRBJ2-7): AAGVIQSPRHLIKEKRETATLKCYPIPRHDTVYWYQQGPGQDPQFLISFYEKMQSDKGSIPDRFSAQQFSDYHSELNMSSLELGDSALYFCASSLLSGGREQYFGPGTRLTVT.